This T cell receptor (beta chain) was obtained from a study of beta chain features in type 1 diabetes. Study results and caveats: Moderate but significant shortening of TCRB CDR3s was recorded in all four CD4+ subsets from Type 1 diabetes patients.

The authors reverse transcribed all of the isolated RNA, so sequencing captured expressed TCRB transcripts. Repertoires were generated with immunoSEQ multiplex PCR, while TCRdb's copy carries only in-frame clones and drops some. The table lists about 190,000 clones, about 8% of them singletons. CDR1 and CDR2 (germline): SGHRS, YFSETQ. This CDR3 comprises 16 residues. V lost 7 bases and J 1 base, leaving 18 bases between the germline ends. Turning to this clone: Its antigen is currently unknown.

The material sequenced was central memory CD4+ T cells from blood. The sequence came from a woman aged 40 to 49 with type 1 diabetes. This chain joins TRBV5-1 and TRBJ1-3; tentative D call: TRBD1 (6 bases). CDR3: CASQRGGATSGNTIYF. The CDR3 region has the DNA TGCGCCAGCCAAAGAGGGGGTGCGACGTCTGGAAACACCATATATTTT. Drawing the rest from reference TRBV5-1 and TRBJ1-3, the complete variable domain is KAGVTQTPRYLIKTRGQQVTLSCSPISGHRSVSWYQQTPGQGLQFLFEYFSETQRNKGNFPGRFSGRQFSNSRSEMNVSTLELGDSALYLCASQRGGATSGNTIYFGEGSWLTVV.